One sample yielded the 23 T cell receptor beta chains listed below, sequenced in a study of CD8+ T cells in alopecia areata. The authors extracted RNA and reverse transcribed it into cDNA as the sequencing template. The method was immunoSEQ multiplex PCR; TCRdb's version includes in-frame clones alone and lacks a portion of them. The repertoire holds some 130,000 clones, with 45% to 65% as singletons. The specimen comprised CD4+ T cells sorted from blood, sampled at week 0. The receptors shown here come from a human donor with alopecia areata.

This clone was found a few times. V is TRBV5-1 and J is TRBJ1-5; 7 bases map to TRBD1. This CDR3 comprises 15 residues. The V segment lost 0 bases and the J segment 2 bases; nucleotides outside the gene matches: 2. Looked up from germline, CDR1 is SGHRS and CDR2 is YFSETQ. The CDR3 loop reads CASSLGGQGNQPQHF. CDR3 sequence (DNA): TGCGCCAGCAGCTTGGGAGGACAGGGCAATCAGCCCCAGCATTTT.

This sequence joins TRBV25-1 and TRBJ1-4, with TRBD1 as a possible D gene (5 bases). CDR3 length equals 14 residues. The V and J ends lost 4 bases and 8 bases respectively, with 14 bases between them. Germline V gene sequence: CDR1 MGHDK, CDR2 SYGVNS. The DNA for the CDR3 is TGTGCCAGCAGTGTTGGGGGGGGAACGGAAAAACTGTTTTTT. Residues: CASSVGGGTEKLFF.

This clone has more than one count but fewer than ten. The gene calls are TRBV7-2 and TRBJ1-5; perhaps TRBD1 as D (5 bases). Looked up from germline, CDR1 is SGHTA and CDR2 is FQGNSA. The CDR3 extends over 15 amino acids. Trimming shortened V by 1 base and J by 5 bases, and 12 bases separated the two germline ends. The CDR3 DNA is TGTGCCAGCAGCTTAGGGAGGGGCGGCGATCAGCCCCAGCATTTT. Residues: CASSLGRGGDQPQHF.

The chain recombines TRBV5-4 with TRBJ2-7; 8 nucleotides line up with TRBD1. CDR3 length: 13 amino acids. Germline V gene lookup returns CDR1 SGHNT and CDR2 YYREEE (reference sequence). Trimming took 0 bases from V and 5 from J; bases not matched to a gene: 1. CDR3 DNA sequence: TGTGCCAGCAGCTTGGCAGGGGGCCACGAGCAGTACTTC. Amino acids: CASSLAGGHEQYF.

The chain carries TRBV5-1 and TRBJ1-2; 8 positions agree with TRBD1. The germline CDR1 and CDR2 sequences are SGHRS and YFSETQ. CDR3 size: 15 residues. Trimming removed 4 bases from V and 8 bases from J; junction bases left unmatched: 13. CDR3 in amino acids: CASSPRSGTGRGYTF. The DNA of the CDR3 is TGCGCCAGCAGCCCGCGATCCGGGACAGGACGAGGCTACACCTTC.

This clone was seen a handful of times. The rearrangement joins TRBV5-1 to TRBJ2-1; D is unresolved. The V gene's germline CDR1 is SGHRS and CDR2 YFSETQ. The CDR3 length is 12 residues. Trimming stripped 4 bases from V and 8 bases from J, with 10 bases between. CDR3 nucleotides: TGCGCCAGCAGCCTCCCAGGAGATGAGCAGTTCTTC. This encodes CASSLPGDEQFF.

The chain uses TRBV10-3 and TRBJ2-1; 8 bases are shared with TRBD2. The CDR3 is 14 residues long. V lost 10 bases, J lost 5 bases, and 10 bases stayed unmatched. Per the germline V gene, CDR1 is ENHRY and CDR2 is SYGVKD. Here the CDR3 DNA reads TGTGCCACCGGACCGGGACTAGACAACAATGAGCAGTTCTTC. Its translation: CATGPGLDNNEQFF.

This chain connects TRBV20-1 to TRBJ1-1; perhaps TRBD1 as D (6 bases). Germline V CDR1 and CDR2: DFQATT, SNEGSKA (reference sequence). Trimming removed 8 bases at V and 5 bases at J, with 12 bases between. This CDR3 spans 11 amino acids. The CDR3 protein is CSFDRRTEAFF. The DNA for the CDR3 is TGCAGTTTCGACAGGCGGACTGAAGCTTTCTTT.

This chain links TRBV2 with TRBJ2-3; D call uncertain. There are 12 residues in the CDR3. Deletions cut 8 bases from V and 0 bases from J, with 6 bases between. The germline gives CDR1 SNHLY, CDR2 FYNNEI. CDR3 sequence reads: CASLRSTDTQYF. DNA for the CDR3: TGTGCCAGCCTAAGAAGCACAGATACGCAGTATTTT.

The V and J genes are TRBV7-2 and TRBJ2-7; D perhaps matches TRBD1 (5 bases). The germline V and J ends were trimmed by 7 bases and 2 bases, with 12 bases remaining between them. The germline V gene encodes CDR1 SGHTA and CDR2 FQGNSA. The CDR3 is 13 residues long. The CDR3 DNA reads TGTGCCAGCACCTTGACAGCCACCTACGAGCAGTACTTC. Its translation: CASTLTATYEQYF.

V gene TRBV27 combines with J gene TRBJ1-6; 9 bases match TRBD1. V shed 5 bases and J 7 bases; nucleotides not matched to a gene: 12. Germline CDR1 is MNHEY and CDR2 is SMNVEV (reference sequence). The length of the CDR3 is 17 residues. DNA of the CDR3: TGTGCCAGCAGTCGGGACAGGGACGTGGTAGGGAATTCACCCCTCCACTTT. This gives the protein CASSRDRDVVGNSPLHF.

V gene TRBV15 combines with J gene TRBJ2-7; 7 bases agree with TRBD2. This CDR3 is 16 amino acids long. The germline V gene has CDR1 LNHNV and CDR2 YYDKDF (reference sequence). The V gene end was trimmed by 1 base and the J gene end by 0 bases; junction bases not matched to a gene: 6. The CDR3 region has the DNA TGTGCCACCAGCAGAGCCGGCGGGGGAGGCTCCTACGAGCAGTACTTC. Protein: CATSRAGGGGSYEQYF. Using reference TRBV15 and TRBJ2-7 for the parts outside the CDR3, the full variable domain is DAMVIQNPRYQVTQFGKPVTLSCSQTLNHNVMYWYQQKSSQAPKLLFHYYDKDFNNEADTPDNFQSRRPNTSFCFLDIRSPGLGDTAMYLCATSRAGGGGSYEQYFGPGTRLTVT.

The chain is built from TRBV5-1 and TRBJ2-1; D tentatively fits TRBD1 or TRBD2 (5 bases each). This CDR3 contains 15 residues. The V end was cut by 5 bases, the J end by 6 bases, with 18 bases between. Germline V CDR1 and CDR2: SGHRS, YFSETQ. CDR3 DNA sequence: TGCGCCAGCAGAATTGGGACCACTCCCGGCAATGAGCAGTTCTTC. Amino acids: CASRIGTTPGNEQFF.

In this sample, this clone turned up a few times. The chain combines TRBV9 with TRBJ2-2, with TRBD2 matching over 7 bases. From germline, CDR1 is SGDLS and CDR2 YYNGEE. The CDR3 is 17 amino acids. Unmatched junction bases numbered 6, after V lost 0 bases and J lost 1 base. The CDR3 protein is CASSVAEGRGNTGELFF. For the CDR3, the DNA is TGTGCCAGCAGCGTAGCCGAGGGGAGGGGGAACACCGGGGAGCTGTTTTTT.

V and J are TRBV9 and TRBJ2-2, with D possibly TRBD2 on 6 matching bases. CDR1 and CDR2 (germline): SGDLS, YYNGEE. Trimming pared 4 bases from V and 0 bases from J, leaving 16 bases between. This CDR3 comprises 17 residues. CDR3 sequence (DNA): TGTGCCAGCAGCACTTGGAGGGCCGGCACGAACACCGGGGAGCTGTTTTTT. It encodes CASSTWRAGTNTGELFF.

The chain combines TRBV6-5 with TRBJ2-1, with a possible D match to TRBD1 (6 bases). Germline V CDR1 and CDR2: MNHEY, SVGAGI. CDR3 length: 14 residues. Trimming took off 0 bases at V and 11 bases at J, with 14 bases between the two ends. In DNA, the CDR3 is TGTGCCAGCAGTTACTCGGTTCACAGGGACAAGCAGTTCTTC. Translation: CASSYSVHRDKQFF.

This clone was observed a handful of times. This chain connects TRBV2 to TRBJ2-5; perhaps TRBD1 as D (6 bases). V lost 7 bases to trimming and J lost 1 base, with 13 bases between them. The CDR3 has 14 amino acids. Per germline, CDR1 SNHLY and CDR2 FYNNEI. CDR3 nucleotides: TGTGCCAGCAAAAGGGACACGCTCCAAGAGACCCAGTACTTC. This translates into CASKRDTLQETQYF.

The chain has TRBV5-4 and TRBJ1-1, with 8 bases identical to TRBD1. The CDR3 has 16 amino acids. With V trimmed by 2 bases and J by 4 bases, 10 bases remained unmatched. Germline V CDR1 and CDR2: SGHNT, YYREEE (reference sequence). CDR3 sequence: CASSFDRGGMGTEAFF. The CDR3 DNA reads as TGTGCCAGCAGCTTTGACAGGGGCGGAATGGGCACTGAAGCTTTCTTT.

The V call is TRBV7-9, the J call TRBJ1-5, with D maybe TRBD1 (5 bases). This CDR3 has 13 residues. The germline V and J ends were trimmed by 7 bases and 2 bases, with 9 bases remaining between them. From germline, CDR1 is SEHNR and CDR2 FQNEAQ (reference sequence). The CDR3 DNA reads TGTGCCAGCACAAAGGGGCGCAATCAGCCCCAGCATTTT. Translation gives CASTKGRNQPQHF.

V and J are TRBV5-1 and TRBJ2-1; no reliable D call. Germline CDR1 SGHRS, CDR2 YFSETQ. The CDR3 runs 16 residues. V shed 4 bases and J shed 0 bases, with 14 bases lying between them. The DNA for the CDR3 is TGCGCCAGCAGCGTGACCAGCGCTGCCTCCTACAATGAGCAGTTCTTC. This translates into CASSVTSAASYNEQFF.

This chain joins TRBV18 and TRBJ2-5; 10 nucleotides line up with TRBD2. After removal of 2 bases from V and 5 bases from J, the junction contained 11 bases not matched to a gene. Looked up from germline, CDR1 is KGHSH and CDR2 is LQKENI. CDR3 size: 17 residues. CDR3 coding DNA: TGTGCCAGCTCACCAATGTTGCCTAGCGGGAGTATCGAGACCCAGTACTTC. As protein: CASSPMLPSGSIETQYF. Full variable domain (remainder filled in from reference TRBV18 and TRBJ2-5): NAGVMQNPRHLVRRRGQEARLRCSPMKGHSHVYWYRQLPEEGLKFMVYLQKENIIDESGMPKERFSAEFPKEGPSILRIQQVVRGDSAAYFCASSPMLPSGSIETQYFGPGTRLLVL.

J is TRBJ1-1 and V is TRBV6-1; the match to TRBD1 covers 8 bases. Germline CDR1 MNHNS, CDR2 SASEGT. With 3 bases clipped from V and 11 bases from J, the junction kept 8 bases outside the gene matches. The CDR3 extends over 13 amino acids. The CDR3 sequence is CASSEDREYRAFF. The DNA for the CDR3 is TGTGCCAGCAGTGAGGACAGGGAGTATCGGGCTTTCTTT.

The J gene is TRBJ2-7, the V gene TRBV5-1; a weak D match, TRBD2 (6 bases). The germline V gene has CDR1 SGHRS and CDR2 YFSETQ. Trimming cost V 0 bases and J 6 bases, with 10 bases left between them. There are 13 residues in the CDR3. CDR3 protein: CASSLAGSVEQYF. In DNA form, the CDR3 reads TGCGCCAGCAGCTTGGCCGGGAGTGTCGAGCAGTACTTC.